This T cell receptor beta chain was identified in a study of vaccination effects on CD4 cells after COVID-19. Whole-study context: Wells of two million PBMC each were grown with about 9.5 IU/ml IL-2 and about 9.6 ug/ml peptides.

Generated by immunoSEQ multiplex PCR, the TCRdb table keeps only in-frame clones and is missing some. The table has roughly 64,000 clones, 72% seen once. Culture lasted 10 days before CD4+ T cell isolation. This CDR3 is built from 16 residues. CDR1 is LGHNA and CDR2 is YSLEER in the germline V gene. Trimming took 0 bases from V and 2 from J, leaving 13 bases between them. This clone showed up just once. The antigen remains undetermined. Specimen: CD4+ T cells from PBMCs cultured without peptide, collected before COVID-19 vaccination. The TCR originated in a human donor who had a prior SARS-CoV-2 infection. The J gene is TRBJ1-2, the V gene TRBV4-3; D perhaps matches TRBD1 (5 bases). CDR3 loop: CASSQEPTGMNYGYTF. In DNA form, the CDR3 reads TGCGCCAGCAGCCAAGAACCAACAGGCATGAACTATGGCTACACCTTC.